These 21 T cell receptor beta chains were all obtained from the same sample, sequenced in a study of blood T cell repertoires in COVID-19. Some clones are missing from TCRdb's copy, which holds only in-frame ones; the method was immunoSEQ multiplex PCR. The sample contains just over 650,000 clones, around 90% of which appear only once. Material for sequencing was peripheral blood. These receptors all come from a woman between 18 and 29 years old with acute or convalescent COVID-19.

The rearrangement links TRBV6-1 to TRBJ2-7; no clear D gene. The germline gives CDR1 MNHNS, CDR2 SASEGT. CDR3 size: 15 residues. V was clipped by 0 bases and J by 0 bases, with 9 bases between them. For the CDR3, the DNA is TGTGCCAGCAGTGAAGCGCTTCAGGCCTCCTACGAGCAGTACTTC. It encodes CASSEALQASYEQYF.

The V call is TRBV7-2, the J call TRBJ1-6, with D uncertain. This CDR3 spans 13 amino acids. V was shortened by 5 bases and J by 6 bases, with 8 bases between the two germline ends. Germline assignment: CDR1 SGHTA and CDR2 FQGNSA. The CDR3 region has the DNA TGTGCCAGCAGCCCACAATTTAATTCACCCCTCCACTTT. Residues: CASSPQFNSPLHF.

J is TRBJ1-2 and V is TRBV19, with TRBD1 matching over 8 bases. The CDR3 sequence is 13 residues long. The germline V gene encodes CDR1 LNHDA and CDR2 SQIVND (reference sequence). The V gene end was trimmed by 7 bases and the J gene end by 5 bases; junction bases not matched to a gene: 6. CDR3 in DNA: TGTGCCAGTACCGCACGGACAGGGTATGGCTACACCTTC. This codes for CASTARTGYGYTF.

This rearrangement joins TRBV14 to TRBJ1-1, with 8 bases lining up with TRBD1. CDR1 is SGHDN and CDR2 is FVKESK in the germline V gene. The V gene end was trimmed by 3 bases and the J gene end by 1 base; junction bases not matched to a gene: 1. This CDR3 has 14 residues. Here the CDR3 reads CASSHGQGNTEAFF. The CDR3 bases are TGTGCCAGCAGCCACGGACAGGGGAACACTGAAGCTTTCTTT.

The chain links TRBV7-2 to TRBJ1-1; D unresolved. Germline V gene data show CDR1 as SGHTA and CDR2 as FQGNSA. V lost 1 base to trimming and J lost 4 bases, with 7 bases between them. This CDR3 has 13 residues. CDR3 bases: TGTGCCAGCAGCTTAGTCCATCCCACTGAAGCTTTCTTT. Its protein is CASSLVHPTEAFF.

The chain couples TRBV6-1 to TRBJ1-2; D call uncertain. Trimming stripped 2 bases from V and 7 bases from J, with 17 bases between. CDR1 and CDR2 (germline): MNHNS, SASEGT. The CDR3 runs 15 residues. The CDR3 loop reads CASSEPGGWDLGYTF. CDR3 DNA: TGTGCCAGCAGTGAACCCGGCGGGTGGGATCTTGGCTACACCTTC.

The rearrangement uses TRBV9 and TRBJ1-2, with D tentatively TRBD1 (6 bases). CDR1 SGDLS and CDR2 YYNGEE come from the germline V gene. The CDR3 has 14 amino acids. V was clipped by 4 bases and J by 4 bases, with 14 bases between them. The CDR3 DNA is TGTGCCAGCAGCCCCGAGGACAGCTCCTATGGCTACACCTTC. It specifies CASSPEDSSYGYTF.

The chain uses TRBV5-1 and TRBJ2-1, with D perhaps TRBD1 (6 bases). Trimming cost V 4 bases and J 5 bases, with 19 bases left between them. The CDR3 extends over 16 amino acids. Looked up from germline, CDR1 is SGHRS and CDR2 is YFSETQ. The CDR3 here is CASSPTDRLYDNEQFF. The CDR3 DNA follows: TGCGCCAGCAGCCCTACAGACAGGCTGTATGACAATGAGCAGTTCTTC.

Only one count was recorded for this clone. This chain joins TRBV29-1 and TRBJ2-1; no reliable D call. Trimming removed 5 bases at V and 5 bases at J, with 13 bases between. The CDR3 has 13 residues. Germline V gene data show CDR1 as SQVTM and CDR2 as ANQGSEA. Here the CDR3 reads CSVREFSHNEQFF. CDR3 nucleotide sequence: TGCAGCGTTAGAGAGTTTTCCCACAATGAGCAGTTCTTC.

The chain uses TRBV5-1 and TRBJ1-2; 8 nucleotides align to TRBD1. Trimming at V came to 4 bases and at J to 1 base, leaving 6 bases not matched to a gene. This CDR3 is built from 15 residues. Per the germline V gene, CDR1 is SGHRS and CDR2 is YFSETQ. The CDR3 sequence: CASSRGQGINYGYTF. The DNA for the CDR3 is TGCGCCAGCAGCCGTGGACAGGGCATTAACTATGGCTACACCTTC.

The CDR3 protein is CASSLQSTGLHGYTF. DNA of the CDR3: TGTGCCAGCAGCCTCCAATCCACAGGGTTACATGGCTACACCTTC. The rearrangement joins TRBV3-1 (or the pseudogene TRBV3-2) to TRBJ1-2; a weak D match, TRBD1 (6 bases). Germline values: CDR1 LGHDT, CDR2 YNNKEL (reference sequence). Between the trimmed V and J ends, which lost 4 bases and 6 bases, there was a span of 18 bases. The CDR3 length is 15 residues.

The genes are TRBV19 and TRBJ2-7, with 7 bases fitting TRBD2. V lost 1 base, J lost 0 bases, and 6 bases stayed unmatched. This CDR3 has 16 amino acids. The germline gives CDR1 LNHDA, CDR2 SQIVND (reference sequence). The DNA for the CDR3 is TGTGCCAGTAGTATAGTGGGACTATCCTCCTCCTACGAGCAGTACTTC. Translation gives CASSIVGLSSSYEQYF. The full variable domain, rest sourced from reference TRBV19 and TRBJ2-7, is DGGITQSPKYLFRKEGQNVTLSCEQNLNHDAMYWYRQDPGQGLRLIYYSQIVNDFQKGDIAEGYSVSREKKESFPLTVTSAQKNPTAFYLCASSIVGLSSSYEQYFGPGTRLTVT.

The CDR3 reads CASSQVDRASNQPQHF. The DNA of the CDR3 is TGTGCCAGCAGCCAAGTCGACAGGGCGAGCAATCAGCCCCAGCATTTT. This chain connects TRBV4-2 to TRBJ1-5; 7 bases match TRBD1. In germline, CDR1 is LGHNA, CDR2 YNFKEQ. The V segment lost 1 base and the J segment 1 base; nucleotides outside the gene matches: 4. The length of the CDR3 is 16 residues.

V is TRBV6-2 or TRBV6-3 and J is TRBJ2-7, with D maybe TRBD1 (6 bases). CDR1 and CDR2 from the germline V gene are MNHEY and SVGEGT. The CDR3 is made up of 15 amino acids. V was cut by 6 bases and J by 3 bases, with 18 bases left in between. The CDR3 region has the DNA TGTGCCAGCAGCAGTTCGGGACATACCTTCTACGAGCAGTACTTC. Protein sequence: CASSSSGHTFYEQYF.

The V gene is TRBV9, the J gene TRBJ2-3; 9 nucleotides match TRBD2. This CDR3 spans 13 amino acids. The germline gives CDR1 SGDLS, CDR2 YYNGEE. The trim removed 3 bases at V and 4 bases at J, leaving 0 bases unmatched. Written as DNA, the CDR3 is TGTGCCAGCAGCGGGACTAGCGCAGATACGCAGTATTTT. Protein: CASSGTSADTQYF.

The chain couples TRBV23-1 to TRBJ1-5, with TRBD1 matching 11 bases. TRBV23-1 belongs to the ORF category, with a function that is uncertain. The CDR3 has 21 residues. The V and J ends lost 2 bases and 3 bases, in that order; junction bases with no gene match: 18. The chain's CDR3 is CASSQTPPRDRGLRDNQPQHF. DNA for the CDR3: TGCGCCAGCAGTCAAACACCTCCCCGGGACAGGGGGTTAAGGGACAATCAGCCCCAGCATTTT.

A note on this clone: The sample holds other DNA sequences that translate to the same CDR3. The chain uses TRBV18 and TRBJ1-6, with D tentatively TRBD1 (5 bases). The CDR3 is made up of 15 amino acids. Germline assignment: CDR1 KGHSH and CDR2 LQKENI. V lost 2 bases and J lost 0, with 5 bases in between. In nucleotides, the CDR3 is TGTGCCAGCTCACCAGACAGCTCCTATAATTCACCCCTCCACTTT. Translated: CASSPDSSYNSPLHF.

CDR3 sequence (DNA): TGTGCCATCAGTGAGGGACAGCCCTCCGGCTACGAGCAGTACTTC. Amino acid sequence: CAISEGQPSGYEQYF. The chain uses TRBV10-3 and TRBJ2-7; D might be TRBD1 (6 bases). Trimming removed 2 bases from V and 3 bases from J, with 14 bases in between. This CDR3 region has 15 residues. Germline loops: CDR1 ENHRY, CDR2 SYGVKD.

The rearrangement joins TRBV24-1 to TRBJ2-6, with a weak D call TRBD2 (5 bases). CDR1 and CDR2 (germline): KGHDR, SFDVKD. Trimming took 3 bases from V and 4 from J, leaving 15 bases between them. The CDR3 sequence is 17 residues long. Here the CDR3 reads CATSDPGWTGGANVLTF. The CDR3 bases are TGTGCCACCAGTGATCCCGGTTGGACTGGAGGGGCCAACGTCCTGACTTTC.

The sample holds one count of this clone. The chain employs TRBV29-1 and TRBJ2-7, with D unresolved. Germline V gene data show CDR1 as SQVTM and CDR2 as ANQGSEA. V gave up 6 bases and J gave up 7 bases, with 19 bases separating them. This CDR3 region has 13 residues. This CDR3 is CSVPRPTRREQYF. The CDR3, as DNA: TGCAGCGTCCCCCGACCGACAAGAAGAGAGCAGTACTTC.

This clone has just a few counts. The chain carries TRBV19 and TRBJ2-1; 7 bases agree with TRBD1. Unmatched junction bases numbered 11, after V lost 4 bases and J lost 8 bases. This CDR3 is built from 15 residues. The germline gives CDR1 LNHDA, CDR2 SQIVND (reference sequence). CDR3 nucleotide sequence: TGTGCCAGTAGTACCCGACAGGGCTTTATCGATGAGCAGTTCTTC. This gives the protein CASSTRQGFIDEQFF.